This T cell receptor beta chain was captured in a study of vaccination effects on CD4 cells after COVID-19. Study summary: Samples collected post-vaccine were obtained a median of 72 days after the second dose. The study, taken as a whole, reports: Whether induced by infection or by vaccine, clones showed marked clonal contraction late after vaccination.

The length of the CDR3 is 15 residues. CDR1 and CDR2 from the germline V gene are SNHLY and FYNNEI. V lost 3 bases and J 2 bases, leaving 13 bases between the germline ends. Pools of viral peptides were used by the ViraFEST assay to expand antigen-specific CD4+ T cells ahead of sequencing. Isolating CD4+ T cells followed approximately nine days of culture. The cohort was immunized with two doses of either the BNT162b2 or mRNA-1273 vaccine. All vaccine recipients tested negative for nucleocapsid antibodies and had never contracted SARS-CoV-2 infection. Each culture had half its medium swapped for IL-2 medium on days 3 and 7. About this clone itself: Its specificity is unknown.

The repertoire was sequenced with immunoSEQ multiplex PCR; TCRdb's copy has only in-frame clones and lacks some. The sample lists about 15,000 clones; roughly 75% were seen once. The receptor's source is a human donor who received a COVID-19 vaccine. The sequenced sample was CD4+ T cells from PBMCs cultured with HCoV-NL63 spike peptides, obtained after COVID-19 vaccination. The rearrangement links TRBV2 to TRBJ1-1, with D possibly matching TRBD1 (5 bases). The CDR3 reads CASSDLQAANTEAFF. CDR3 sequence (DNA): TGTGCCAGCAGTGACTTACAGGCCGCTAACACTGAAGCTTTCTTT.